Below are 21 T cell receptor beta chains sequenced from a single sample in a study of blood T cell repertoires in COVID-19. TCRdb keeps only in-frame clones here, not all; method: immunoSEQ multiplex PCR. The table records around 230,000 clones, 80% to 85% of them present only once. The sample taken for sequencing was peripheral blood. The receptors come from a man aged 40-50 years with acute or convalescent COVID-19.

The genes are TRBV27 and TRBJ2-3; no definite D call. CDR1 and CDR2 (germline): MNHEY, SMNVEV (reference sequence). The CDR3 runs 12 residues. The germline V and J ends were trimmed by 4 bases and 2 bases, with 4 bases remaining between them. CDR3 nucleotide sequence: TGTGCCAGCAGTTATAACACAGATACGCAGTATTTT. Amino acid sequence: CASSYNTDTQYF.

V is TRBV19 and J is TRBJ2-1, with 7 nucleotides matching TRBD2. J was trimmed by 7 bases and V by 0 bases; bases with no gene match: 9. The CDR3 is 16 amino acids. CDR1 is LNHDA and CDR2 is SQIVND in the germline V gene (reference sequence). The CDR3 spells CASSIDAAGVANEQFF. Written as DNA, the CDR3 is TGTGCCAGTAGTATAGACGCGGCGGGGGTAGCAAATGAGCAGTTCTTC.

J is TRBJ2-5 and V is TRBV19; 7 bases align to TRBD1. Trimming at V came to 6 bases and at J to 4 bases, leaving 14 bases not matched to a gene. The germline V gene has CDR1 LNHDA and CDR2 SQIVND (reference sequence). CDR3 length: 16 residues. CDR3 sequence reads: CASRGPGRGFSETQYF. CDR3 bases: TGTGCCAGTAGAGGGCCTGGCAGGGGGTTTTCAGAGACCCAGTACTTC.

CDR3 region: CASSYEGLVGETQYF. The CDR3 DNA reads as TGTGCCAGCAGTTACGAGGGACTGGTCGGAGAGACCCAGTACTTC. The chain carries TRBV6-5 and TRBJ2-5, with D possibly being TRBD2 (6 bases). The germline V and J ends were trimmed by 2 bases and 4 bases, with 14 bases remaining between them. Per germline, CDR1 MNHEY and CDR2 SVGAGI. CDR3 length equals 15 residues.

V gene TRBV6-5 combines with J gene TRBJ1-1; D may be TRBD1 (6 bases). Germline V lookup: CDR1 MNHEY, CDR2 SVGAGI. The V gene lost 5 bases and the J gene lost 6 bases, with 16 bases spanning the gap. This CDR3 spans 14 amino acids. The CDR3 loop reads CASSPYHRAPEAFF. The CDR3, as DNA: TGTGCCAGCAGTCCCTACCACAGGGCCCCTGAAGCTTTCTTT.

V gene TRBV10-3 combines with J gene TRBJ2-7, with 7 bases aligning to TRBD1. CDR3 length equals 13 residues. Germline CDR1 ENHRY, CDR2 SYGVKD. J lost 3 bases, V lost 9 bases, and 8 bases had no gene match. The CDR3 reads CAINDRASYEQYF. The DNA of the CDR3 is TGTGCCATTAACGACAGGGCGAGCTACGAGCAGTACTTC.

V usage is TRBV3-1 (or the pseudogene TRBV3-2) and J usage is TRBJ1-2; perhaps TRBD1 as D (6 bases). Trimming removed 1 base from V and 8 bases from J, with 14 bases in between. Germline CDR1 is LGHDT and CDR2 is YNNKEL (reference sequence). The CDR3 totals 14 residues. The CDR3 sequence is CASSQGTGTLGYTF. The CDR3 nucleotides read TGTGCCAGCAGCCAAGGCACAGGGACCCTAGGCTACACCTTC.

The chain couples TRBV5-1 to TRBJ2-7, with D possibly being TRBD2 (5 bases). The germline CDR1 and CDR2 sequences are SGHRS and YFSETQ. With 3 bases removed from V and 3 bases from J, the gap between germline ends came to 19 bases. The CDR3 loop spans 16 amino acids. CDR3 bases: TGCGCCAGCAGCTACCGGACGGCATTCGGGATCTACGAGCAGTACTTC. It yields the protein CASSYRTAFGIYEQYF.

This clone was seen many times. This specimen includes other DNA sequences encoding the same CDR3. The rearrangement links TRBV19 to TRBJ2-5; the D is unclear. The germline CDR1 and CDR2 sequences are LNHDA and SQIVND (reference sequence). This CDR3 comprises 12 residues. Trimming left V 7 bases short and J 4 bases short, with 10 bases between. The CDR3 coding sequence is TGTGCCAGTACCCCAGGTGGAGAGACCCAGTACTTC. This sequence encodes CASTPGGETQYF.

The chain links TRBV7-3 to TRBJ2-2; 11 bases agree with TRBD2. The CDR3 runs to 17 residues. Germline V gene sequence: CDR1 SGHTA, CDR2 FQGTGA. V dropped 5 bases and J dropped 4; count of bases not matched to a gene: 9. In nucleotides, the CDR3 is TGTGCCAGCAGCCCGATGGGACTAGCGGTTTTCACCGGGGAGCTGTTTTTT. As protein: CASSPMGLAVFTGELFF.

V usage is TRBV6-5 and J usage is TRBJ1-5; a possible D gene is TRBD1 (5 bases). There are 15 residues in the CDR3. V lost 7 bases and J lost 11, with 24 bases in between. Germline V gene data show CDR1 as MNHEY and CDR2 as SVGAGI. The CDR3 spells CASKSLSSGTATQHF. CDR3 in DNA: TGTGCCAGCAAGTCCCTATCATCCGGGACTGCAACCCAGCATTTT.

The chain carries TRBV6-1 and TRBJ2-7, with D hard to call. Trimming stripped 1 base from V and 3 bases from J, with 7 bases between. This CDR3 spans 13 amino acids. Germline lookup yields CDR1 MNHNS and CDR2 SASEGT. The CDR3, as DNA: TGTGCCAGCAGTGAAGGGCGGCACTACGAGCAGTACTTC. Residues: CASSEGRHYEQYF.

The CDR3 sequence: CASSQDRSYEQYF. The CDR3 DNA is TGTGCCAGCAGCCAGGACAGGTCCTACGAGCAGTACTTC. The chain recombines TRBV3-1 (or the pseudogene TRBV3-2) with TRBJ2-7, with 7 bases that match TRBD1. CDR3 size: 13 residues. CDR1 LGHDT and CDR2 YNNKEL come from the germline V gene (reference sequence). V lost 3 bases and J lost 1; bases outside the gene matches: 0.

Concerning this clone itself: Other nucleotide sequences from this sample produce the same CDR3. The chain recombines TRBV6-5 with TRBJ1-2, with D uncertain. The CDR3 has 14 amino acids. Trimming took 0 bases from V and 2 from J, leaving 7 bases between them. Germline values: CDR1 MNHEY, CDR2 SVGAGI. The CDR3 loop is CASSYSPGNYGYTF. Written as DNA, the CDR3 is TGTGCCAGCAGTTACTCTCCAGGAAACTATGGCTACACCTTC.

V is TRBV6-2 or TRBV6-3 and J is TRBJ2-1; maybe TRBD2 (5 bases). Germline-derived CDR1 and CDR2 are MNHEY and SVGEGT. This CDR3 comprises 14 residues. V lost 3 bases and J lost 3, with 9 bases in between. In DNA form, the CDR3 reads TGTGCCAGCAGTTATGGGAGAATCTACAATGAGCAGTTCTTC. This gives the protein CASSYGRIYNEQFF.

The CDR3 DNA reads as TGTGCCAGCAGCCGGACAGGGTTTGAGCAGTTCTTC. Its protein product is CASSRTGFEQFF. The V and J genes are TRBV11-2 and TRBJ2-1, with 8 bases that match TRBD1. Per the germline V gene, CDR1 is SGHAT and CDR2 is FQNNGV. With V trimmed by 5 bases and J by 9 bases, 3 bases remained unmatched. The CDR3 is made up of 12 amino acids.

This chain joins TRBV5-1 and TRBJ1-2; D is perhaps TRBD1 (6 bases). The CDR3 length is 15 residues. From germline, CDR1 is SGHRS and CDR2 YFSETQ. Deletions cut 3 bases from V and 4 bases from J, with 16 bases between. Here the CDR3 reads CASSYDGDTVYGYTF. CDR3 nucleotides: TGCGCCAGCAGCTACGATGGGGACACCGTCTATGGCTACACCTTC.

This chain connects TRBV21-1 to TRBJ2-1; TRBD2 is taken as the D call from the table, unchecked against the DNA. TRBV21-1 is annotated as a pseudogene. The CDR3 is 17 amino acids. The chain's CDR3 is CASSKVTAGSCLSAQFF. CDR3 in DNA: TGTGCCAGCAGCAAAGTGACGGCGGGATCCTGCCTATCTGCGCAGTTCTTC.

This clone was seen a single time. The CDR3 loop reads CASSLGMGGQETQYF. The CDR3 nucleotides read TGTGCCAGCAGCTTAGGGATGGGGGGGCAAGAGACCCAGTACTTC. The rearrangement joins TRBV7-9 to TRBJ2-5; 7 bases are a match to TRBD2. The CDR3 extends over 15 amino acids. The V segment lost 1 base and the J segment 2 bases; nucleotides outside the gene matches: 4. Germline values: CDR1 SEHNR, CDR2 FQNEAQ (reference sequence).

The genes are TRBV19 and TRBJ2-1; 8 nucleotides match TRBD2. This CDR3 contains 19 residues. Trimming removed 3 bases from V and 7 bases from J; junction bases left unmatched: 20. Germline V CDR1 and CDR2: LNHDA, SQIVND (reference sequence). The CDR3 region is CASSMRLTSFTGGPNEQFF. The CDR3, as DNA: TGTGCCAGTAGTATGAGGCTTACGTCGTTTACGGGAGGGCCGAATGAGCAGTTCTTC.

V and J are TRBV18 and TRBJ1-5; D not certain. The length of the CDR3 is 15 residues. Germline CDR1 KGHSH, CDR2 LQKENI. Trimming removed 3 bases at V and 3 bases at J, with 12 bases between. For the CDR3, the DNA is TGTGCCAGCTCACCGGACGGGGTCTACAATCAGCCCCAGCATTTT. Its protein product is CASSPDGVYNQPQHF.